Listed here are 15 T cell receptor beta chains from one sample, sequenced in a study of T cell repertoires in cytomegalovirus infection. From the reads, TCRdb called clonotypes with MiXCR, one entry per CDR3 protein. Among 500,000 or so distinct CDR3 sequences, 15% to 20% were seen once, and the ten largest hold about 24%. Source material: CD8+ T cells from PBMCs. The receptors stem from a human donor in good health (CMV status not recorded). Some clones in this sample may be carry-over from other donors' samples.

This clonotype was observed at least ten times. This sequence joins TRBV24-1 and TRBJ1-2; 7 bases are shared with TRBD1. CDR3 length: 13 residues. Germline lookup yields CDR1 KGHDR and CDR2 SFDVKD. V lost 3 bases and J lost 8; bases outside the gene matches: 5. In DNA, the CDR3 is TGTGCCACCAGTGATCCAGGGGGACGAGGCTACACCTTC. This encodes CATSDPGGRGYTF.

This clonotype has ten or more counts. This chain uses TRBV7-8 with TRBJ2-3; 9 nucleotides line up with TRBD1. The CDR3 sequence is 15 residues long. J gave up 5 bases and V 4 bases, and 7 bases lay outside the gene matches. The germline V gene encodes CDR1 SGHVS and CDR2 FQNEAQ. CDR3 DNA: TGTGCCAGCAGCTCCAGACAGGGGGGGCAAGATACGCAGTATTTT. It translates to CASSSRQGGQDTQYF.

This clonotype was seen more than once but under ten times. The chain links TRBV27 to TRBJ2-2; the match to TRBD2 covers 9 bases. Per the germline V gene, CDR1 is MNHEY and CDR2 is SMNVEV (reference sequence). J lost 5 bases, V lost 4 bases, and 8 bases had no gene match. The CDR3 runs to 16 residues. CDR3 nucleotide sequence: TGTGCCAGCAGTTCCTCGGCGGGAGGGTGGACCGGGGAGCTGTTTTTT. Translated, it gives CASSSSAGGWTGELFF.

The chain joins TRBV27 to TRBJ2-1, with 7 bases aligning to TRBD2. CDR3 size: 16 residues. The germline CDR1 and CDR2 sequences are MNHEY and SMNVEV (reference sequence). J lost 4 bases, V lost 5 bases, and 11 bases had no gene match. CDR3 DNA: TGTGCCAGCAGTCCATCTAGCGGTGAAGCTTACAATGAGCAGTTCTTC. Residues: CASSPSSGEAYNEQFF.

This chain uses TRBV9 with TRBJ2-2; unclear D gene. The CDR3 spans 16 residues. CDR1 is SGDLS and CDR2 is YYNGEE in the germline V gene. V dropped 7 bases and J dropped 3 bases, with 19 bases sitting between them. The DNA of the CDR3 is TGTGCCAGCGGGGATAGAGAAGTTCTTTACACCGGGGAGCTGTTTTTT. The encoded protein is CASGDREVLYTGELFF.

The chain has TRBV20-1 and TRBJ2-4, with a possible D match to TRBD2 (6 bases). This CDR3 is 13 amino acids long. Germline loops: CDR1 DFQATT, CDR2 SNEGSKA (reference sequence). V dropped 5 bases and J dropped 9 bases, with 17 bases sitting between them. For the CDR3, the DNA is TGCAGTGCTGGAGGGCCCCTAGAAAGCATTCAGTACTTC. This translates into CSAGGPLESIQYF.

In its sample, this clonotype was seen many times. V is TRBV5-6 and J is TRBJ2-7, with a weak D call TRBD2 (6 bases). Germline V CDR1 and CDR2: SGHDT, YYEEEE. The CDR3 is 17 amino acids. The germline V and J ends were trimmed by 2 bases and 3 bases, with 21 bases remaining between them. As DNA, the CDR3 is TGTGCCAGCAGCTTTTCAGCGGGTACCGAACAGCGCTACGAGCAGTACTTC. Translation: CASSFSAGTEQRYEQYF.

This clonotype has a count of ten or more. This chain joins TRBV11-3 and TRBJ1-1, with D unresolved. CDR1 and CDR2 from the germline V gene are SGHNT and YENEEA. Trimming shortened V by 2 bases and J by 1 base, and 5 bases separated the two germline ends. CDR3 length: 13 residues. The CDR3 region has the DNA TGTGCCAGCAGCTTATATGCGAACACTGAAGCTTTCTTT. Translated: CASSLYANTEAFF.

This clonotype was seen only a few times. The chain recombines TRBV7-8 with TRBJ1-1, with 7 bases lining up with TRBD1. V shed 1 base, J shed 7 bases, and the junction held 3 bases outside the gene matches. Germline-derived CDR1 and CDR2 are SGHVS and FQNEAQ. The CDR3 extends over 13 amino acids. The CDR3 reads CASSLGQGYEAFF. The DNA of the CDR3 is TGTGCCAGCAGCTTAGGACAGGGTTATGAAGCTTTCTTT. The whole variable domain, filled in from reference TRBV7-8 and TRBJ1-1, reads GAGVSQSPRYKVAKRGQDVALRCDPISGHVSLFWYQQALGQGPEFLTYFQNEAQLDKSGLPSDRFFAERPEGSVSTLKIQRTQQEDSAVYLCASSLGQGYEAFFGQGTRLTVV.

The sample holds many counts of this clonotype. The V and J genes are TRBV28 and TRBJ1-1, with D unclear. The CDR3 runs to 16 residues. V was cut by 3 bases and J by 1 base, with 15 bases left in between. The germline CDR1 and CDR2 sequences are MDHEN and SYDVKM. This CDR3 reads CASSFNPRAENTEAFF. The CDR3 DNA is TGTGCCAGCAGTTTCAACCCCCGGGCCGAGAACACTGAAGCTTTCTTT.

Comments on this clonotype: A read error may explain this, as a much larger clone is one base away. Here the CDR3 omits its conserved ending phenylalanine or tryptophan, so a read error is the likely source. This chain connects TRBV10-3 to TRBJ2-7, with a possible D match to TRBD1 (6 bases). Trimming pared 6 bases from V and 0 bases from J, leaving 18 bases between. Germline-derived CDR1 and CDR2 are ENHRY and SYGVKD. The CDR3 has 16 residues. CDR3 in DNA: TGTGCCATCAGCGAACCTTCGGGACATAGCTCCTACGAGCAGTACTTA. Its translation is CAISEPSGHSSYEQYL.

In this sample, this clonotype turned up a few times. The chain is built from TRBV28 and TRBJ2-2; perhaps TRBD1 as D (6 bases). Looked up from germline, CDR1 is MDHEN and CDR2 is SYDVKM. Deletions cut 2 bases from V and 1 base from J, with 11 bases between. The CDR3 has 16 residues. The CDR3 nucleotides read TGTGCCAGCAGTTTAGGTCAGGGGAGGAACACCGGGGAGCTGTTTTTT. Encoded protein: CASSLGQGRNTGELFF.

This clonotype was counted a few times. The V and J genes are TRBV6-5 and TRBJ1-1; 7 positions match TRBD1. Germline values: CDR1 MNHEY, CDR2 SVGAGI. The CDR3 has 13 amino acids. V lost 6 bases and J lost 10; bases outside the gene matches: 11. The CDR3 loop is CASSRRDSLGAFF. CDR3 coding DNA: TGTGCCAGCAGCCGGCGGGACAGTTTAGGAGCTTTCTTT.

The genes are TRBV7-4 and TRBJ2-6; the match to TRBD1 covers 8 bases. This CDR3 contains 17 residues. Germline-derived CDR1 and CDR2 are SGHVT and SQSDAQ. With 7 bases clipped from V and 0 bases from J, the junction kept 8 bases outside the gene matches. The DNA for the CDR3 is TGTGCCAGCAACACCGGACAGGGACTCTCTGGGGCCAACGTCCTGACTTTC. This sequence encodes CASNTGQGLSGANVLTF.

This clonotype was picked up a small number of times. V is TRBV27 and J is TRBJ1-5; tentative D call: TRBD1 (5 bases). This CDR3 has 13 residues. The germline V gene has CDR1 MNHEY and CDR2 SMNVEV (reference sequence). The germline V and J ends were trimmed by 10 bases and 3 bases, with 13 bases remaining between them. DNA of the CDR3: TGTGCCACCATGGGAGGGGTCAATCAGCCCCAGCATTTT. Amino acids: CATMGGVNQPQHF.